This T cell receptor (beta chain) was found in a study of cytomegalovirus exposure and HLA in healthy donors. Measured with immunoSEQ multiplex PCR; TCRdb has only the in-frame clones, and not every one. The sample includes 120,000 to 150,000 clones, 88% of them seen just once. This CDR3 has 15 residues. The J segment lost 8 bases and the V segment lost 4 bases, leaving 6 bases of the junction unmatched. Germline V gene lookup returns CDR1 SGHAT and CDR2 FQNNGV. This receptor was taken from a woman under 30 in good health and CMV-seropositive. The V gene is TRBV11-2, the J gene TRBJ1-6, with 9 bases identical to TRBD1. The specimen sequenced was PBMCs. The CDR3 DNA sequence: TGTGCCAGCAGCTCACTGACAGGGGGGGATTCACCCCTCCACTTT. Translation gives CASSSLTGGDSPLHF.